A single sample gave rise to the 29 T cell receptor beta chains below, sequenced in a study of early T cells in non-severe SARS-CoV-2 infection (dated by TCRdb to the early 2020s). To prepare the library, 5' RACE was applied. TCRdb names NextSeq 500 as the instrument used. The public reads were run again by TCRdb, first through fastp at Q25 and then through MiXCR, and only productive beta chains were kept. Rows matching on CDR3 protein sequence are summarized as one entry with the most common DNA and genes. In this sample the table shows roughly 51,000 distinct CDR3 sequences, approximately 9.4% of which occur a single time. The top ten constitute about 8.6% of the sample. Sequenced input: whole blood. Receptors originate from an adult who was a healthcare worker with PCR-confirmed SARS-CoV-2 infection or an uninfected control (not recorded which).

J is TRBJ2-7 and V is TRBV7-2; either TRBD1 or TRBD2 may fit D (7 bases each). The CDR3 is 15 residues long. Trimming left V 4 bases short and J 2 bases short, with 15 bases between. From germline, CDR1 is SGHTA and CDR2 FQGNSA. CDR3 nucleotide sequence: TGTGCCAGCAGCTCCAGGGGGGGTGGCACCTACGAGCAGTACTTC. Encoded protein: CASSSRGGGTYEQYF. Together with reference TRBV7-2 and TRBJ2-7, the CDR3 gives the full variable domain: GAGVSQSPSNKVTEKGKDVELRCDPISGHTALYWYRQSLGQGLEFLIYFQGNSAPDKSGLPSDRFSAERTGGSVSTLTIQRTQQEDSAVYLCASSSRGGGTYEQYFGPGTRLTVT.

The chain has TRBV29-1 and TRBJ2-7, with 9 bases that match TRBD2. The junction had 3 bases not matched to a gene; V was cut back by 8 bases and J by 1 base. CDR1 and CDR2 from the germline V gene are SQVTM and ANQGSEA. The length of the CDR3 is 12 residues. CDR3 region: CSILAGSYEQYF. CDR3 nucleotides: TGCAGCATCCTAGCGGGGTCCTACGAGCAGTACTTC.

This clonotype has ten or more counts. At one end the junction does not follow the germline gene, possibly because of a read error. V and J are TRBV20-1 and TRBJ2-7; possible D gene TRBD2, 6 bases. CDR1 and CDR2 from the germline V gene are DFQATT and SNEGSKA (reference sequence). CDR3 size: 13 residues. CDR3 nucleotide sequence: TGCAGTGCCCACCAATCCCGGGCGAGCGGGTTGTTTTTC. It specifies CSAHQSRASGLFF.

There are a few counts of this clonotype. Here the CDR3 reads CAWSAGNTIYF. The CDR3, as DNA: TGTGCCTGGAGTGCTGGAAACACCATATATTTT. The chain couples TRBV30 to TRBJ1-3, with D unresolved. V was shortened by 1 base and J by 2 bases, with 0 bases between the two germline ends. CDR3 length equals 11 residues. Germline loops: CDR1 GTSNPN, CDR2 SVGIG (reference sequence). Full variable domain (rest looked up from reference TRBV30 and TRBJ1-3): SQTIHQWPATLVQPVGSPLSLECTVEGTSNPNLYWYRQAAGRGLQLLFYSVGIGQISSEVPQNLSASRPQDRQFILSSKKLLLSDSGFYLCAWSAGNTIYFGEGSWLTVV.

With respect to this clonotype: This likely comes from a read error, as the CDR3 has no conserved phenylalanine or tryptophan at its end. This chain uses TRBV9 with TRBJ2-1, with D possibly being TRBD2 (6 bases). The CDR3 totals 16 residues. V was trimmed by 4 bases and J by 3 bases, leaving 17 bases between them. Germline values: CDR1 SGDLS, CDR2 YYNGEE. The DNA of the CDR3 is TGTGCCAGCAGCTCCCAGGCGGGGACGAACTACAATGAGCAGTTCTCC. It translates to CASSSQAGTNYNEQFS.

The chain joins TRBV18 to TRBJ2-5; tentatively, D is TRBD1 or TRBD2 (5 bases each). V lost 3 bases to trimming and J lost 4 bases, with 12 bases between them. From germline, CDR1 is KGHSH and CDR2 LQKENI. The CDR3 runs to 14 residues. The CDR3, as DNA: TGTGCCAGCTCACCTAGGACGGGGACAGAGACCCAGTACTTC. Its protein product is CASSPRTGTETQYF.

The gene calls are TRBV6-5 and TRBJ2-3, with unresolved D. This CDR3 has 13 residues. CDR1 is MNHEY, CDR2 SVGAGI, per germline. The V end lost 0 bases, the J end lost 5 bases, and 6 bases lay between the germline ends. CDR3 protein: CASSYSSGDTQYF. In DNA, the CDR3 is TGTGCCAGCAGTTACTCGTCCGGAGATACGCAGTATTTT.

This clonotype was detected ten times or more. The chain uses TRBV11-2 and TRBJ2-2; 8 bases line up with TRBD2. The CDR3 is made up of 16 amino acids. CDR1 is SGHAT and CDR2 is FQNNGV in the germline V gene. With 5 bases clipped from V and 6 bases from J, the junction kept 11 bases outside the gene matches. CDR3 sequence (DNA): TGTGCCAGCAGCCCCCGGACTAGCATGACAGCCGGGGAGCTGTTTTTT. Translating it yields CASSPRTSMTAGELFF.

This clonotype was counted ten times or more. The J gene is TRBJ1-6, the V gene TRBV6-1; no clear D gene. The CDR3 has 15 amino acids. Trimming left V 4 bases short and J 3 bases short, with 10 bases between. In germline, CDR1 is MNHNS, CDR2 SASEGT. CDR3 nucleotide sequence: TGTGCCAGCAGTGGCAGCGAAAACTATAATTCACCCCTCCACTTT. This gives the protein CASSGSENYNSPLHF.

The chain carries TRBV20-1 and TRBJ2-7; tentative D call: TRBD1 (5 bases). Deletions cut 4 bases from V and 1 base from J, with 14 bases between. Germline lookup yields CDR1 DFQATT and CDR2 SNEGSKA (reference sequence). The CDR3 covers 14 residues. The CDR3, as DNA: TGCAGTGCTACCCAGGGTATTGGGTCCTACGAGCAGTACTTC. Amino acid sequence: CSATQGIGSYEQYF.

The V gene is TRBV29-1, the J gene TRBJ1-2; possible D gene TRBD1, 6 bases. The V end was cut by 7 bases, the J end by 0 bases, with 15 bases between. CDR3 length: 14 amino acids. Germline V CDR1 and CDR2: SQVTM, ANQGSEA. The DNA of the CDR3 is TGCAGCGCCGGACGGGACACTACTAACTATGGCTACACCTTC. As protein: CSAGRDTTNYGYTF.

This clonotype was seen a few times. J is TRBJ2-7 and V is TRBV29-1; D not certain. V lost 7 bases and J 6 bases, leaving 22 bases between the germline ends. The CDR3 consists of 14 residues. Per the germline V gene, CDR1 is SQVTM and CDR2 is ANQGSEA. Here the CDR3 reads CSAGLTDLYGEQYF. DNA for the CDR3: TGCAGCGCGGGCCTAACGGACCTTTACGGCGAGCAGTACTTC.

The rearrangement uses TRBV6-6 and TRBJ1-2; no definite D call. Trimming stripped 2 bases from V and 8 bases from J, with 12 bases between. The CDR3 runs to 13 residues. Germline-derived CDR1 and CDR2 are MNHNY and SVGAGI (reference sequence). The DNA for the CDR3 is TGTGCCAGCAGTTACGTTTTTCCGGACGGCTACACCTTC. Its protein is CASSYVFPDGYTF.

Note on this clonotype: The junction departs from the called germline gene at one end, perhaps through a read error. The chain has TRBV5-4 and TRBJ1-2, with 7 nucleotides matching TRBD1. Per germline, CDR1 SGHNT and CDR2 YYREEE (reference sequence). CDR3 length equals 17 residues. CDR3 residues: CASSRDSNYGDHCGYTF. CDR3 sequence (DNA): TGTGCCAGCAGCCGGGACAGTAACTACGGGGACCACTGTGGCTACACGTTC.

This clonotype was observed at least ten times. This chain connects TRBV9 to TRBJ2-1, with D perhaps matching TRBD2 (7 bases). This CDR3 contains 13 residues. The V gene lost 0 bases and the J gene lost 9 bases, with 10 bases spanning the gap. Looked up from germline, CDR1 is SGDLS and CDR2 is YYNGEE. CDR3 sequence reads: CASSVAGGSEQFF. The CDR3, as DNA: TGTGCCAGCAGCGTAGCGGGGGGCAGTGAGCAGTTCTTC.

This clonotype occurred a few times. The chain combines TRBV29-1 with TRBJ2-7; 8 bases match TRBD2. V lost 5 bases and J lost 6; bases outside the gene matches: 9. Germline V CDR1 and CDR2: SQVTM, ANQGSEA. CDR3 size: 13 residues. For the CDR3, the DNA is TGCAGCGTTCTTAGCGGGACCGCGGGCGAGCAGTACTTC. Protein product: CSVLSGTAGEQYF.

This clonotype appeared many times. The V gene is TRBV7-2, the J gene TRBJ1-1; D unclear. V was shortened by 1 base and J by 1 base, with 7 bases between the two germline ends. Germline V gene lookup returns CDR1 SGHTA and CDR2 FQGNSA. This CDR3 is 14 amino acids long. In nucleotides, the CDR3 is TGTGCCAGCAGCTTAGATCGGTGGAACACTGAAGCTTTCTTT. Amino acids: CASSLDRWNTEAFF.

The chain recombines TRBV25-1 with TRBJ2-7; unclear D gene. CDR1 is MGHDK, CDR2 SYGVNS, per germline. The V end lost 5 bases, the J end lost 2 bases, and 19 bases lay between the germline ends. The CDR3 contains 16 residues. DNA for the CDR3: TGTGCCAGCAGTACGCCGGCACTCCCTGGACCCTACGAGCAGTACTTC. Encoded protein: CASSTPALPGPYEQYF.

J is TRBJ1-1 and V is TRBV7-2; 8 bases match TRBD1. V shed 3 bases and J 5 bases; nucleotides not matched to a gene: 14. The germline V gene encodes CDR1 SGHTA and CDR2 FQGNSA. This CDR3 has 17 residues. The CDR3 reads CASSFTELGQGWTEAFF. As DNA, the CDR3 is TGTGCCAGCAGCTTTACAGAACTCGGACAGGGCTGGACTGAAGCTTTCTTT.

This chain joins TRBV28 and TRBJ2-1; D is unclear. CDR1 and CDR2 from the germline V gene are MDHEN and SYDVKM. CDR3 length equals 12 residues. The germline V and J ends were trimmed by 7 bases and 6 bases, with 10 bases remaining between them. The CDR3 region has the DNA TGTGCCAGCATTGGGTTCAGCAATGAGCAGTTCTTC. Translated: CASIGFSNEQFF.

The CDR3 DNA sequence: TGTGCCAGCAGCATGGTGGCGGGAGGGGATGAGACCCAGTACTTC. It yields the protein CASSMVAGGDETQYF. The chain carries TRBV7-9 and TRBJ2-5; 9 bases are shared with TRBD2. CDR1 is SEHNR, CDR2 FQNEAQ, per germline (reference sequence). CDR3 length equals 15 residues. Unmatched junction bases numbered 9, after V lost 5 bases and J lost 5 bases.

The rearrangement joins TRBV10-3 to TRBJ1-1; D remains ambiguous. The CDR3 extends over 14 amino acids. Germline-derived CDR1 and CDR2 are ENHRY and SYGVKD. V was cut by 3 bases and J by 5 bases, with 13 bases left in between. CDR3 nucleotides: TGTGCCATCAGTGATGACGGGATTAAAACTGAAGCTTTCTTT. Translation gives CAISDDGIKTEAFF.

The sample holds many counts of this clonotype. The J gene is TRBJ1-5, the V gene TRBV20-1; D is uncertain. The CDR3 totals 13 residues. V dropped 0 bases and J dropped 5 bases, with 8 bases sitting between them. Germline V gene data show CDR1 as DFQATT and CDR2 as SNEGSKA (reference sequence). The chain's CDR3 is CSAREMGHQPQHF. The CDR3 nucleotides are TGCAGTGCTAGAGAAATGGGCCATCAGCCCCAGCATTTT.

The chain recombines TRBV25-1 with TRBJ2-1, with TRBD2 identical over 10 bases. V shed 5 bases and J 2 bases; nucleotides not matched to a gene: 12. The CDR3 contains 18 residues. The germline V gene encodes CDR1 MGHDK and CDR2 SYGVNS. This CDR3 is CASSRPPLAGDTYNEQFF. CDR3 DNA: TGTGCCAGCAGTAGACCCCCCCTAGCGGGAGATACCTACAATGAGCAGTTCTTC.

This clonotype has only a few counts. The V and J genes are TRBV29-1 and TRBJ2-1, with D tentatively TRBD1 or TRBD2 (5 bases each). The germline gives CDR1 SQVTM, CDR2 ANQGSEA. Trimming pared 7 bases from V and 7 bases from J, leaving 17 bases between. This CDR3 is 13 amino acids long. The CDR3 region is CSAPGDAVNEQFF. CDR3 nucleotide sequence: TGCAGCGCTCCTGGGGACGCGGTTAATGAGCAGTTCTTC.

V gene TRBV27 combines with J gene TRBJ1-4, with 11 bases fitting TRBD1. CDR3 length equals 14 residues. Germline loops: CDR1 MNHEY, CDR2 SMNVEV (reference sequence). The junction had 2 bases not matched to a gene; V was cut back by 4 bases and J by 7 bases. The CDR3 here is CASSSGTGGEKLFF. The CDR3 region has the DNA TGTGCCAGCAGTTCCGGGACAGGGGGTGAAAAACTGTTTTTT.

At least ten counts were recorded for this clonotype. The J gene is TRBJ2-3, the V gene TRBV12-3 or TRBV12-4; the D is unclear. The V end was cut by 4 bases, the J end by 5 bases, with 4 bases between. This CDR3 comprises 11 residues. The CDR3 is CASSSGDTQYF. In nucleotides, the CDR3 is TGTGCCAGCAGTTCAGGAGATACGCAGTATTTT.

This clonotype was detected ten times or more. The chain carries TRBV5-8 and TRBJ1-1; D is possibly TRBD1 (5 bases). V was trimmed by 4 bases and J by 0 bases, leaving 13 bases between them. This CDR3 is 15 amino acids long. Germline CDR1 and CDR2: SGHTS and YDEGEE. CDR3 in amino acids: CASSPRQILNTEAFF. The CDR3 DNA reads as TGTGCCAGCAGCCCCCGACAGATACTGAACACTGAAGCTTTCTTT.

This clonotype was found many times. This chain's CDR3 is CSASRQGGTDTQYF. CDR3 coding DNA: TGCAGTGCATCCAGACAGGGAGGCACAGATACGCAGTATTTT. The chain is built from TRBV20-1 and TRBJ2-3; 7 nucleotides agree with TRBD1. Trimming at V came to 6 bases and at J to 1 base, leaving 7 bases not matched to a gene. CDR1 and CDR2 (germline): DFQATT, SNEGSKA (reference sequence). The CDR3 sequence is 14 residues long.